Listed here are 31 T cell receptor beta chains from one sample, sequenced in a study of shared clonotypes between healthy human individuals. Some clones are missing from TCRdb's copy, which holds only in-frame ones; the method was immunoSEQ multiplex PCR. The repertoire holds roughly 1,600,000 clones, with about 98.5% as singletons. Sequences were obtained from naive CD4+ T cells sorted from blood. Subset denoted: CD45RA+ positively selected. Receptor source: a man aged 25-40 years in good health.

The chain combines TRBV27 with TRBJ2-3, with 8 bases lining up with TRBD2. The V and J ends lost 1 base and 3 bases, in that order; junction bases with no gene match: 6. This CDR3 has 16 amino acids. Per germline, CDR1 MNHEY and CDR2 SMNVEV (reference sequence). The CDR3 DNA reads TGTGCCAGCAGTTTATTAGCACTAGCGGCAACAGATACGCAGTATTTT. The encoded protein is CASSLLALAATDTQYF.

The chain has TRBV5-6 and TRBJ2-1; TRBD2 matches at 8 bases. Germline values: CDR1 SGHDT, CDR2 YYEEEE. This CDR3 is 15 amino acids long. V shed 0 bases and J 5 bases; nucleotides not matched to a gene: 4. CDR3 DNA: TGTGCCAGCAGCTTGGGCAGCGGGAGAAACAATGAGCAGTTCTTC. It encodes CASSLGSGRNNEQFF. Based on the CDR3 plus reference TRBV5-6 and TRBJ2-1, the full variable domain is DAGVTQSPTHLIKTRGQQVTLRCSPKSGHDTVSWYQQALGQGPQFIFQYYEEEERQRGNFPDRFSGHQFPNYSSELNVNALLLGDSALYLCASSLGSGRNNEQFFGPGTRLTVL.

The J gene is TRBJ2-3, the V gene TRBV19, with D possibly matching TRBD2 (6 bases). The CDR3 has 14 amino acids. Trimming stripped 7 bases from V and 0 bases from J, with 11 bases between. CDR1 and CDR2 from the germline V gene are LNHDA and SQIVND (reference sequence). This CDR3 reads CASTLAASTDTQYF. The CDR3 nucleotides are TGTGCCAGTACCTTAGCGGCCAGCACAGATACGCAGTATTTT.

The chain carries TRBV28 and TRBJ2-7, with 12 bases identical to TRBD2. With 3 bases clipped from V and 6 bases from J, the junction kept 9 bases outside the gene matches. The CDR3 contains 16 residues. Germline-derived CDR1 and CDR2 are MDHEN and SYDVKM. DNA for the CDR3: TGTGCCAGCAGTTTGATGACTAGCGGGAGAGTCAGCGAGCAGTACTTC. Amino acid sequence: CASSLMTSGRVSEQYF.

This chain connects TRBV9 to TRBJ1-1, with no clear D. The ends were cut back, 4 bases at V and 1 base at J, with 8 bases in the middle. This CDR3 region has 13 residues. In germline, CDR1 is SGDLS, CDR2 YYNGEE. As DNA, the CDR3 is TGTGCCAGCAGCTCTACCCCGAACACTGAAGCTTTCTTT. Protein: CASSSTPNTEAFF.

The V gene is TRBV18, the J gene TRBJ2-2; the match to TRBD2 covers 13 bases. The ends lost 2 bases at V and 2 bases at J; junction bases unmatched: 2. The CDR3 sequence is 17 residues long. Per the germline V gene, CDR1 is KGHSH and CDR2 is LQKENI. The CDR3 here is CASSPRTSGGNTGELFF. The DNA for the CDR3 is TGTGCCAGCTCACCAAGGACTAGCGGGGGAAACACCGGGGAGCTGTTTTTT.

This clone is a singleton in its sample. The chain couples TRBV15 to TRBJ1-4; no reliable D call. Germline CDR1 and CDR2: LNHNV and YYDKDF (reference sequence). The V end was cut by 0 bases, the J end by 2 bases, with 10 bases between. The length of the CDR3 is 16 residues. The CDR3 protein is CATSRDKGSTNEKLFF. CDR3 coding DNA: TGTGCCACCAGCAGAGATAAGGGTAGCACTAATGAAAAACTGTTTTTT.

The genes are TRBV4-3 and TRBJ2-2; D not certain. This CDR3 contains 14 residues. Looked up from germline, CDR1 is LGHNA and CDR2 is YSLEER. The V gene lost 7 bases and the J gene lost 5 bases, with 14 bases spanning the gap. For the CDR3, the DNA is TGCGCCAGCACCCCTCGGGTCCAAACCGGGGAGCTGTTTTTT. This sequence encodes CASTPRVQTGELFF.

The chain carries TRBV28 and TRBJ1-5, with D perhaps matching TRBD1 (5 bases). This CDR3 contains 13 residues. The germline V and J ends were trimmed by 10 bases and 7 bases, with 17 bases remaining between them. CDR1 is MDHEN and CDR2 is SYDVKM in the germline V gene. As DNA, the CDR3 is TGTGCCACCATTGAGGGGTTGGTGCAGCCCCAGCATTTT. It specifies CATIEGLVQPQHF.

This chain joins TRBV6-6 and TRBJ2-1, with TRBD2 as a possible D gene (5 bases). The V gene lost 5 bases and the J gene lost 7 bases, with 15 bases spanning the gap. This CDR3 is 14 amino acids long. Germline lookup yields CDR1 MNHNY and CDR2 SVGAGI (reference sequence). DNA for the CDR3: TGTGCCAGCAGTGTCCGAGGAGGCGGGAATGAGCAGTTCTTC. Its translation is CASSVRGGGNEQFF.

This rearrangement joins TRBV29-1 to TRBJ2-7, with a tentative D call TRBD1 (6 bases). Germline V gene sequence: CDR1 SQVTM, CDR2 ANQGSEA. CDR3 length equals 13 residues. V gave up 4 bases and J gave up 0 bases, with 10 bases separating them. The CDR3: CSVVGTFSYEQYF. CDR3 nucleotide sequence: TGCAGCGTTGTAGGGACATTCTCCTACGAGCAGTACTTC.

This clone was seen only once. V and J are TRBV28 and TRBJ1-1; D is unclear. Trimming removed 6 bases at V and 11 bases at J, with 13 bases between. The CDR3 contains 11 residues. CDR1 is MDHEN, CDR2 SYDVKM, per germline. The CDR3 here is CASRAQIGAFF. The CDR3 nucleotides are TGTGCCAGCAGGGCGCAAATCGGGGCTTTCTTT.

The chain is built from TRBV13 and TRBJ2-7; TRBD1 or TRBD2 may be the D gene (5 bases each). Germline V gene data show CDR1 as PRHDT and CDR2 as FYEKMQ (reference sequence). V was cut by 6 bases and J by 4 bases, with 13 bases left in between. The CDR3 contains 13 residues. The CDR3 coding sequence is TGTGCCAGCAGGGCAGGGAGAAGGTACGAGCAGTACTTC. This encodes CASRAGRRYEQYF.

The genes are TRBV5-1 and TRBJ2-5; 10 bases are shared with TRBD2. Germline V gives CDR1 SGHRS, CDR2 YFSETQ. The CDR3 is 16 amino acids. After removal of 3 bases from V and 5 bases from J, the junction contained 10 bases not matched to a gene. DNA of the CDR3: TGCGCCAGCAGCTCGGAGGCCCTAGCGGGAGCCGAGACCCAGTACTTC. Protein sequence: CASSSEALAGAETQYF. The complete variable domain, with remaining parts taken from reference TRBV5-1 and TRBJ2-5, reads KAGVTQTPRYLIKTRGQQVTLSCSPISGHRSVSWYQQTPGQGLQFLFEYFSETQRNKGNFPGRFSGRQFSNSRSEMNVSTLELGDSALYLCASSSEALAGAETQYFGPGTRLLVL.

The chain has TRBV7-9 and TRBJ2-7; perhaps TRBD1 as D (6 bases). The CDR3 extends over 16 amino acids. Per the germline V gene, CDR1 is SEHNR and CDR2 is FQNEAQ (reference sequence). V lost 4 bases and J 2 bases, leaving 18 bases between the germline ends. The DNA for the CDR3 is TGTGCCAGCAGCTCGTTAGTCAGGGGAAGAACCTACGAGCAGTACTTC. This codes for CASSSLVRGRTYEQYF.

This chain connects TRBV29-1 to TRBJ1-2; D remains ambiguous. The germline CDR1 and CDR2 sequences are SQVTM and ANQGSEA. V was cut by 6 bases and J by 8 bases, with 13 bases left in between. CDR3 length: 11 amino acids. In DNA, the CDR3 is TGCAGCGTATCACGGGATGGGGGCTACACCTTC. Amino acid sequence: CSVSRDGGYTF.

V gene TRBV30 combines with J gene TRBJ2-1; D is unresolved. The V gene lost 3 bases and the J gene lost 0 bases, with 12 bases spanning the gap. The germline V gene has CDR1 GTSNPN and CDR2 SVGIG (reference sequence). There are 15 residues in the CDR3. The CDR3 nucleotides read TGTGCCTGGAGCATAGGTCCCAGCTCCTACAATGAGCAGTTCTTC. Translation: CAWSIGPSSYNEQFF. Supplemented by reference TRBV30 and TRBJ2-1, the full variable domain reads SQTIHQWPATLVQPVGSPLSLECTVEGTSNPNLYWYRQAAGRGLQLLFYSVGIGQISSEVPQNLSASRPQDRQFILSSKKLLLSDSGFYLCAWSIGPSSYNEQFFGPGTRLTVL.

The rearrangement joins TRBV29-1 to TRBJ1-1; tentative D call: TRBD1 (6 bases). Looked up from germline, CDR1 is SQVTM and CDR2 is ANQGSEA. V was shortened by 6 bases and J by 3 bases, with 17 bases between the two germline ends. The CDR3 totals 14 residues. CDR3 protein: CSVVHRVSDTEAFF. Here the CDR3 DNA reads TGCAGCGTCGTCCACAGGGTATCGGACACTGAAGCTTTCTTT.

This chain joins TRBV6-5 and TRBJ1-1, with D possibly matching TRBD1 (5 bases). The V gene lost 5 bases and the J gene lost 3 bases, with 7 bases spanning the gap. The CDR3 totals 12 residues. Germline assignment: CDR1 MNHEY and CDR2 SVGAGI. The CDR3 region is CASSGGDTEAFF. CDR3 coding DNA: TGTGCCAGCAGTGGGGGGGACACTGAAGCTTTCTTT.

This clone was counted once. This chain links TRBV5-1 with TRBJ2-2, with D perhaps matching TRBD2 (5 bases). Germline V gives CDR1 SGHRS, CDR2 YFSETQ. V lost 7 bases and J lost 8, with 6 bases in between. There are 10 residues in the CDR3. The CDR3 DNA follows: TGCGCCAGCCGCGGGGGGGAGCTGTTTTTT. It translates to CASRGGELFF.

The chain recombines TRBV11-3 with TRBJ2-1; 14 bases are a match to TRBD2. From germline, CDR1 is SGHNT and CDR2 YENEEA. The CDR3 consists of 19 residues. V lost 5 bases to trimming and J lost 4 bases; unmatched junction nucleotides: 13. Written as DNA, the CDR3 is TGTGCCAGCAGCGCGACCGGATGGGGGACTAGCGGGAGTTACAATGAGCAGTTCTTC. It translates to CASSATGWGTSGSYNEQFF.

The chain carries TRBV18 and TRBJ2-5; 14 bases fit TRBD2. The CDR3 length is 19 residues. Trimming took 8 bases from V and 0 from J; bases not matched to a gene: 14. The germline V gene has CDR1 KGHSH and CDR2 LQKENI. The CDR3 region is CASPPVEGLAGEYQETQYF. CDR3 nucleotide sequence: TGTGCCAGCCCCCCCGTGGAGGGACTAGCGGGGGAATACCAAGAGACCCAGTACTTC.

This clone was found once. This chain uses TRBV5-4 with TRBJ1-1, with 7 bases matching TRBD1. The CDR3 covers 16 residues. The junction had 7 bases not matched to a gene; V was cut back by 2 bases and J by 0 bases. Germline V gene sequence: CDR1 SGHNT, CDR2 YYREEE (reference sequence). The CDR3 DNA sequence: TGTGCCAGCAGCTTAGGGACAGAACGCATGAACACTGAAGCTTTCTTT. Translating gives CASSLGTERMNTEAFF.

The V and J genes are TRBV4-1 and TRBJ2-1; D not certain. Between the trimmed V and J ends, which lost 2 bases and 6 bases, there was a span of 8 bases. Per germline, CDR1 MGHRA and CDR2 YSYEKL. CDR3 length: 13 residues. The CDR3 spells CASSQLIPNEQFF. CDR3 nucleotides: TGCGCCAGCAGCCAATTAATCCCCAATGAGCAGTTCTTC.

The J gene is TRBJ2-3, the V gene TRBV5-4; 14 nucleotides line up with TRBD2. V trimming: 4 bases; J trimming: 4 bases; junction bases outside the gene matches: 8. The CDR3 has 17 residues. Germline assignment: CDR1 SGHNT and CDR2 YYREEE (reference sequence). CDR3 amino acids: CASSRPGLAGDSDTQYF. The CDR3 DNA reads as TGTGCCAGCAGCCGCCCGGGACTAGCGGGAGATTCAGATACGCAGTATTTT. Filled out from reference TRBV5-4 and TRBJ2-3, the complete variable domain reads ETGVTQSPTHLIKTRGQQVTLRCSSQSGHNTVSWYQQALGQGPQFIFQYYREEENGRGNFPPRFSGLQFPNYSSELNVNALELDDSALYLCASSRPGLAGDSDTQYFGPGTRLTVL.

The chain has TRBV28 and TRBJ1-4; 7 nucleotides agree with TRBD1. The CDR3 extends over 16 amino acids. Germline loops: CDR1 MDHEN, CDR2 SYDVKM. The J segment lost 5 bases and the V segment lost 4 bases, leaving 10 bases of the junction unmatched. This CDR3 reads CASSYLTRDRNEKLFF. CDR3 coding DNA: TGTGCCAGCAGTTACCTGACCCGGGACAGAAATGAAAAACTGTTTTTT.

This CDR3 is CASSELRQETQYF. The CDR3 DNA is TGTGCCAGCAGTGAACTCAGACAAGAGACCCAGTACTTC. The rearrangement joins TRBV2 to TRBJ2-5; D gene ambiguous. V gave up 2 bases and J gave up 2 bases, with 6 bases separating them. CDR3 size: 13 residues. From germline, CDR1 is SNHLY and CDR2 FYNNEI.

The gene calls are TRBV6-1 and TRBJ2-3, with 7 bases fitting TRBD1. V lost 5 bases and J lost 3; bases outside the gene matches: 8. CDR3 size: 15 residues. Germline V gene sequence: CDR1 MNHNS, CDR2 SASEGT. The CDR3 DNA reads as TGTGCCAGCAGTCTGGGAGACAGGGCGACAGATACGCAGTATTTT. Translation gives CASSLGDRATDTQYF.

The chain employs TRBV28 and TRBJ2-3, with 16 bases that match TRBD2. The CDR3 runs to 16 residues. The germline gives CDR1 MDHEN, CDR2 SYDVKM. The trim removed 4 bases at V and 6 bases at J, leaving 4 bases unmatched. CDR3 amino acids: CASSWGTSGRVDTQYF. CDR3 sequence (DNA): TGTGCCAGCAGTTGGGGGACTAGCGGGAGGGTGGATACGCAGTATTTT.

The V call is TRBV29-1, the J call TRBJ2-7; D may match TRBD1 or TRBD2 (6 bases each). The germline V and J ends were trimmed by 2 bases and 1 base, with 9 bases remaining between them. Germline V CDR1 and CDR2: SQVTM, ANQGSEA. The CDR3 has 13 residues. The CDR3 spells CSVERGTSYEQYF. Here the CDR3 DNA reads TGCAGCGTTGAAAGGGGGACTTCCTACGAGCAGTACTTC.

In DNA form, the CDR3 reads TGTGCCAGCAGTGAAGGCCGTGACAGTATCCCGTTGGGGGAGACCCAGTACTTC. Translating it yields CASSEGRDSIPLGETQYF. The genes are TRBV6-1 and TRBJ2-5, with TRBD1 as a possible D gene (5 bases). The V and J ends lost 1 base and 5 bases respectively, with 23 bases between them. In germline, CDR1 is MNHNS, CDR2 SASEGT. The CDR3 is made up of 18 amino acids.